This record concerns one T cell receptor beta chain sequence. These data come from a study of T cell changes during pregnancy in multiple sclerosis. The CDR3 contains 15 residues. Germline lookup yields CDR1 MNHEY and CDR2 SMNVEV (reference sequence). Trimming took 0 bases from V and 4 from J, leaving 12 bases between them. Assay: immunoSEQ multiplex PCR; the TCRdb copy retains only in-frame clones and omits some. The sample consists of 80,000 to 95,000 clones, around 95% of them appearing once. This sequence was found in a female donor in good health, enrolled as a control in a pregnancy study. This chain connects TRBV27 to TRBJ1-1, with D possibly being TRBD1 (5 bases). Material: peripheral blood, obtained in the third trimester of pregnancy. CDR3 in amino acids: CASSLSGGIGTEAFF. CDR3 bases: TGTGCCAGCAGTTTATCCGGGGGGATTGGCACTGAAGCTTTCTTT.